The next 9 T cell receptor beta chains were all read from a single sample in a study of T cells in Graves' hyperthyroidism and ophthalmopathy. The CDR3 regions of TCR beta were amplified from RNA transcripts. HTBI primers were employed in a first-round RT-PCR of the TCR CDR3. TCRdb ran MiXCR on the multiplex PCR reads and lists one entry per CDR3 protein. The sample records fewer than 350,000 distinct CDR3 sequences, 10% to 15% being singletons. What was sequenced was blood. The origin of the receptors is a woman between 25 and 40 years old with Graves' hyperthyroidism that later progressed to Graves' ophthalmopathy.

This clonotype showed up many times. The V and J genes are TRBV27 and TRBJ2-1, with 7 positions matching TRBD1. Trimming took 3 bases from V and 9 from J; bases not matched to a gene: 5. The CDR3 has 13 residues. Germline V gene data show CDR1 as MNHEY and CDR2 as SMNVEV (reference sequence). The CDR3 region is CASSLGQQAEQFF. The DNA for the CDR3 is TGTGCCAGCAGTTTGGGACAGCAGGCTGAGCAGTTCTTC.

This clonotype was detected many times. The V and J genes are TRBV6-2 or TRBV6-3 and TRBJ1-5, with 8 bases matching TRBD1. CDR3 length: 13 residues. After removal of 8 bases from V and 6 bases from J, the junction contained 6 bases not matched to a gene. Germline V gene data show CDR1 as MNHEY and CDR2 as SVGEGT. The CDR3 sequence: CASRGQGVQPQHF. CDR3 coding DNA: TGTGCCAGCCGAGGACAGGGTGTTCAGCCCCAGCATTTT.

This clonotype was counted ten times or more. The genes are TRBV30 and TRBJ2-7; no reliable D call. This CDR3 spans 12 amino acids. Germline V gives CDR1 GTSNPN, CDR2 SVGIG (reference sequence). Between the trimmed V and J ends, which lost 3 bases and 4 bases, there was a span of 10 bases. The CDR3 bases are TGTGCCTGGAGCGACGGACGGTACGAGCAGTACTTC. Protein: CAWSDGRYEQYF.

This clonotype was recorded at least ten times. The chain links TRBV20-1 to TRBJ2-3; D is possibly TRBD2 (5 bases). Germline CDR1 and CDR2: DFQATT and SNEGSKA (reference sequence). The CDR3 loop spans 15 amino acids. Between the trimmed V and J ends, which lost 5 bases and 0 bases, there was a span of 15 bases. This CDR3 is CSAGALLGSTDTQYF. The CDR3 bases are TGCAGTGCTGGAGCCCTACTAGGGAGCACAGATACGCAGTATTTT.

J is TRBJ2-7 and V is TRBV6-5; D call uncertain. The CDR3 sequence is 14 residues long. CDR1 and CDR2 from the germline V gene are MNHEY and SVGAGI. The ends were cut back, 2 bases at V and 3 bases at J, with 11 bases in the middle. The CDR3 protein is CASSYRSKSYEQYF. As DNA, the CDR3 is TGTGCCAGCAGTTACAGGTCCAAAAGCTACGAGCAGTACTTC.

This clonotype has more than one count but fewer than ten. The V gene is TRBV19, the J gene TRBJ2-6; no clear D. There are 14 residues in the CDR3. The germline V gene encodes CDR1 LNHDA and CDR2 SQIVND (reference sequence). Deletions cut 4 bases from V and 0 bases from J, with 4 bases between. The CDR3 DNA is TGTGCCAGTAGTAAAATCTCTGGGGCCAACGTCCTGACTTTC. Its translation: CASSKISGANVLTF.

This clonotype was observed many times. This rearrangement joins TRBV13 to TRBJ2-5; either TRBD1 or TRBD2 may fit D (5 bases each). CDR3 length: 16 residues. With 5 bases removed from V and 5 bases from J, the gap between germline ends came to 21 bases. The V gene's germline CDR1 is PRHDT and CDR2 FYEKMQ (reference sequence). The chain's CDR3 is CASSAARLRGMETQYF. CDR3 DNA sequence: TGTGCCAGCAGCGCCGCCCGGTTGAGGGGCATGGAGACCCAGTACTTC.

Ten or more counts support this clonotype. The rearrangement uses TRBV28 and TRBJ2-6; weak D call: TRBD2 (5 bases). V was trimmed by 1 base and J by 4 bases, leaving 14 bases between them. The CDR3 loop spans 17 amino acids. Germline values: CDR1 MDHEN, CDR2 SYDVKM. CDR3 in amino acids: CASSLSSPQRGANVLTF. The CDR3 DNA sequence: TGTGCCAGCAGTTTATCCTCCCCCCAGCGGGGGGCCAACGTCCTGACTTTC.

This clonotype was counted only a few times. The rearrangement uses TRBV5-1 and TRBJ1-6; D perhaps matches TRBD1 (6 bases). V was pared by 0 bases and J by 6 bases, with 7 bases between. Germline V gene data show CDR1 as SGHRS and CDR2 as YFSETQ. There are 14 residues in the CDR3. CDR3: CASSLGTANSPLHF. CDR3 in DNA: TGCGCCAGCAGCTTGGGGACAGCTAATTCACCCCTCCACTTT.